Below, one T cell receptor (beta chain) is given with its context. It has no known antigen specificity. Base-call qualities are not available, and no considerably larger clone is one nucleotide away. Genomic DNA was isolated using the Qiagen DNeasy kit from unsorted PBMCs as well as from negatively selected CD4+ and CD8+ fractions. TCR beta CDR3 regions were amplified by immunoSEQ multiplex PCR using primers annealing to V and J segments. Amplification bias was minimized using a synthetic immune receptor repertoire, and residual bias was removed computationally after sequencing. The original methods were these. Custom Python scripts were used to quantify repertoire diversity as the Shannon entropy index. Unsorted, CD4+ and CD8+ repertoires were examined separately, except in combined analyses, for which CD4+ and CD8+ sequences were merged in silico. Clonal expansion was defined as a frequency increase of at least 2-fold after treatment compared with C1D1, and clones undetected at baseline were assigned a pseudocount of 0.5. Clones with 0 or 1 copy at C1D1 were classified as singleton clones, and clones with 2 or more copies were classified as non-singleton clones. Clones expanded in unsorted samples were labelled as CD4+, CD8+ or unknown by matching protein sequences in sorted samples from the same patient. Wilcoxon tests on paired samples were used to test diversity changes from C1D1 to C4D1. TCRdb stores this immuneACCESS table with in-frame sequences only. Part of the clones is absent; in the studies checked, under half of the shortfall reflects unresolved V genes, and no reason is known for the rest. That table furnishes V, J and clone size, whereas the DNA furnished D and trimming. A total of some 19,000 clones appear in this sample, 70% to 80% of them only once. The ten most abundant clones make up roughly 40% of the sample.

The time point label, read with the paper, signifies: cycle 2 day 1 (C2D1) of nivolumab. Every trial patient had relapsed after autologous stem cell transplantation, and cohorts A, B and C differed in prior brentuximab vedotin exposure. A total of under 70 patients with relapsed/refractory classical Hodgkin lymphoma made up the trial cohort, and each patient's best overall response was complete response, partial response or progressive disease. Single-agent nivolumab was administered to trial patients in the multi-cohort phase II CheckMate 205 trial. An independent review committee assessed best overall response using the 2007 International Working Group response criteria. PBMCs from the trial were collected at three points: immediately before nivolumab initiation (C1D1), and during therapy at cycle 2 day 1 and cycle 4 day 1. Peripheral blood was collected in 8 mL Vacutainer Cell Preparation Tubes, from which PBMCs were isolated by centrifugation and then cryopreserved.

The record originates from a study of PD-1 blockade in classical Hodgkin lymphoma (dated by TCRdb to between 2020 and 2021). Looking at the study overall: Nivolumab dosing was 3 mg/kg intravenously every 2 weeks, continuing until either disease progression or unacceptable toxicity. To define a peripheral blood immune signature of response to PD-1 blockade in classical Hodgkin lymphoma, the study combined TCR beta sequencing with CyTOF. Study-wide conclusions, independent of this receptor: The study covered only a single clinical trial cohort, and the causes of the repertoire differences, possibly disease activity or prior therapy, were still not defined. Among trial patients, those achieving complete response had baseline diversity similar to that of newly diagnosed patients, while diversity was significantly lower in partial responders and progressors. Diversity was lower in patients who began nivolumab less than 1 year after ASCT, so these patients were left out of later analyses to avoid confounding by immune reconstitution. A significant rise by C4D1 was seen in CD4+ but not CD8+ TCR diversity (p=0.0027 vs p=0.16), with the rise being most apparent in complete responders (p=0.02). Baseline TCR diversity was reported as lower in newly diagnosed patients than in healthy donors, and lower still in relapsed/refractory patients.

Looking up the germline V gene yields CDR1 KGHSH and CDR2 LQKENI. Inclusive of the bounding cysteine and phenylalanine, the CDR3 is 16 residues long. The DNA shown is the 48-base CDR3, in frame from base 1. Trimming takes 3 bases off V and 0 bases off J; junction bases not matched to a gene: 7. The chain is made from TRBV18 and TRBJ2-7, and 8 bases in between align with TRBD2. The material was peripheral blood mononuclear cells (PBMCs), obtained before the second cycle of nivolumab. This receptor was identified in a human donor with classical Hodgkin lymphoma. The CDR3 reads CASSPRAGVTSYEQYF. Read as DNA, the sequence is TGTGCCAGCTCACCTCGAGCGGGGGTCACCTCCTACGAGCAGTACTTC.